The rows below give T cell receptor beta chains drawn from one sample of a study of human T cells and chemical hapten exposure. From the RACE reads, TCRdb called clonotypes with MiXCR, one entry per CDR3 protein. The repertoire consists of tens of thousands of distinct CDR3 sequences, with about an eighth occurring once and the leading ten covering roughly 3.6%. This material consisted of whole blood, taken in connection with sensitization to the hapten diphenylcyclopropenone (DPC). Receptor source: an older woman with alopecia areata. Some clones in this sample may be carry-over from other donors' samples. Both conserved end residues are part of each CDR3.

cdr3_aa: CASRLQVSSGNTIYF; v_call: TRBV12-3/TRBV12-4
cdr3_aa: CASSQGTRSTDTQYF; v_call: TRBV4-1
cdr3_aa: CASSFLTSGGVNTQYF; v_call: TRBV7-9
cdr3_aa: CSVQTGSKEKLFF; v_call: TRBV29-1
cdr3_aa: CASTHSDPGQGAGEQYF; v_call: TRBV27
cdr3_aa: CASSSLAGTNTGELFF; v_call: TRBV6-5
cdr3_aa: CAWSEWIDTQYF; v_call: TRBV30
cdr3_aa: CASRTTGDTGELFF; v_call: TRBV7-6
cdr3_aa: CASSSGEGEQFF; v_call: TRBV7-9
cdr3_aa: CASKASTDTQYF; v_call: TRBV11-2
cdr3_aa: CASSLSVGVVNTEAFF; v_call: TRBV11-2
cdr3_aa: CARRGGKGSGNTIYF; v_call: TRBV12-3/TRBV12-4
cdr3_aa: CASSVGGGAGDTQYF; v_call: TRBV5-4
cdr3_aa: CASSLVRQGGEQYF; v_call: TRBV7-6
cdr3_aa: CASSVVGQSTGELFF; v_call: TRBV9
cdr3_aa: CASTLAGGTDTQYF; v_call: TRBV10-2